The clone carrying this TCR beta chain was seen many times. The data originate from a study of T-cell reconstitution after alpha-beta-depleted transplantation in children. V was clipped by 6 bases and J by 1 base, with 12 bases between them. This CDR3 comprises 14 residues. Germline V gene data show CDR1 as WSHSY and CDR2 as SAAADI. Unique molecular identifiers were incorporated into the prepared TCRbeta library. From the PCR reads, TCRdb called clonotypes with MiXCR, one entry per CDR3 protein. This table has 350,000 to 450,000 distinct CDR3 sequences, about a fifth appearing once. The sequencing used PBMCs from the stem cell graft donor, collected from the stem cell graft. This receptor was identified in a human donor who donated a stem cell graft to a child with acute myeloid leukemia. The chain links TRBV10-2 to TRBJ1-1, with a weak D call TRBD1 (5 bases). The CDR3 loop is CASRSAGRNTEAFF. The CDR3 region has the DNA TGCGCCAGCAGAAGCGCAGGGCGGAACACTGAAGCTTTCTTT.